The 30 T cell receptor beta chains in this list originate from one sample, sequenced in a study of blood T cell repertoires in COVID-19. Libraries were prepared by immunoSEQ multiplex PCR; TCRdb keeps only in-frame clonotypes and omits some of them. This table holds about 260,000 clones, 70% to 90% found once. The sample consisted of PBMCs or T cells enriched from blood (not recorded which). The source of these receptors is a man aged 45-65 years who had been exposed to COVID-19.

V usage is TRBV11-2 and J usage is TRBJ1-2; TRBD1 aligns across 8 bases. Germline loops: CDR1 SGHAT, CDR2 FQNNGV. The CDR3 totals 16 residues. With 5 bases clipped from V and 8 bases from J, the junction kept 16 bases outside the gene matches. This CDR3 reads CASSPGTLQGTGGYTF. Written as DNA, the CDR3 is TGTGCCAGCAGCCCCGGCACGCTACAGGGGACAGGCGGCTACACCTTC.

The chain is built from TRBV6-5 and TRBJ2-2; D uncertain. Germline CDR1 MNHEY, CDR2 SVGAGI. V lost 2 bases and J lost 0, with 7 bases in between. The CDR3 totals 15 residues. In nucleotides, the CDR3 is TGTGCCAGCAGTTACAAGAACACGAACACCGGGGAGCTGTTTTTT. Translating it yields CASSYKNTNTGELFF.

This chain links TRBV18 with TRBJ1-2; TRBD1 might be the D (6 bases). Germline-derived CDR1 and CDR2 are KGHSH and LQKENI. The CDR3 sequence is 15 residues long. V was shortened by 3 bases and J by 7 bases, with 18 bases between the two germline ends. The CDR3, as DNA: TGTGCCAGCTCACCTCAGGGGCCCTACACTTCTGGCTACACCTTC. As protein: CASSPQGPYTSGYTF.

This chain uses TRBV7-2 with TRBJ2-7; 10 bases agree with TRBD2. J lost 7 bases, V lost 2 bases, and 5 bases had no gene match. This CDR3 region has 14 residues. CDR1 and CDR2 from the germline V gene are SGHTA and FQGNSA. The CDR3 protein is CASSLRGLAEEQYF. In nucleotides, the CDR3 is TGTGCCAGCAGCTTACGTGGACTAGCGGAAGAGCAGTACTTC.

The rearrangement links TRBV5-1 to TRBJ2-5, with TRBD2 matching 7 bases. This CDR3 is 16 amino acids long. Germline CDR1 and CDR2: SGHRS and YFSETQ. With V trimmed by 4 bases and J by 1 base, 10 bases remained unmatched. The CDR3 DNA reads as TGCGCCAGCAGCGCAGAGGGAGGGACCCGCCAAGAGACCCAGTACTTC. Protein sequence: CASSAEGGTRQETQYF.

This clone was recorded only once. J is TRBJ2-5 and V is TRBV7-9, with D perhaps TRBD1 (5 bases). V was clipped by 3 bases and J by 0 bases, with 8 bases between them. Per the germline V gene, CDR1 is SEHNR and CDR2 is FQNEAQ (reference sequence). The CDR3 has 14 residues. The CDR3 loop reads CASSFGANQETQYF. CDR3 sequence (DNA): TGTGCCAGCAGCTTTGGGGCAAACCAAGAGACCCAGTACTTC.

This chain uses TRBV7-9 with TRBJ2-7; 12 bases map to TRBD1. The CDR3 length is 16 residues. CDR1 is SEHNR, CDR2 FQNEAQ, per germline (reference sequence). The trim removed 5 bases at V and 4 bases at J, leaving 9 bases unmatched. CDR3: CASSDLGDRGQYEQYV. The DNA of the CDR3 is TGTGCCAGCAGCGATTTGGGGGACAGGGGGCAGTACGAGCAGTACGTC.

In DNA form, the CDR3 reads TGTGCCAGCAGCCCGCCGGGACTACCCACCGATACGCAGTATTTT. Encoded protein: CASSPPGLPTDTQYF. This rearrangement joins TRBV5-4 to TRBJ2-3; 7 nucleotides match TRBD2. Germline V lookup: CDR1 SGHNT, CDR2 YYREEE (reference sequence). Trimming at V came to 4 bases and at J to 6 bases, leaving 11 bases not matched to a gene. There are 15 residues in the CDR3.

The genes are TRBV2 and TRBJ2-5, with 10 bases matching TRBD2. Germline CDR1 and CDR2: SNHLY and FYNNEI. CDR3 length equals 15 residues. V lost 5 bases to trimming and J lost 4 bases; unmatched junction nucleotides: 7. The CDR3 region is CASSRSGGGGETQYF. The DNA for the CDR3 is TGTGCCAGCAGTCGAAGCGGGGGGGGAGGAGAGACCCAGTACTTC.

The V and J genes are TRBV5-4 and TRBJ2-7; no firm D call. V lost 2 bases, J lost 2 bases, and 11 bases lay in between. The CDR3 spans 14 residues. CDR1 is SGHNT and CDR2 is YYREEE in the germline V gene (reference sequence). The DNA for the CDR3 is TGTGCCAGCAGCTTTGGAGACGGCACCTACGAGCAGTACGTC. Its translation is CASSFGDGTYEQYV.

This chain uses TRBV11-2 with TRBJ2-2; TRBD2 matches at 7 bases. J lost 0 bases, V lost 4 bases, and 5 bases had no gene match. The germline CDR1 and CDR2 sequences are SGHAT and FQNNGV. The CDR3 is 16 amino acids. CDR3 sequence (DNA): TGTGCCAGCAGCTCGGTTAGCGGGTCGAACACCGGGGAGCTGTTTTTT. Protein: CASSSVSGSNTGELFF.

The chain combines TRBV6-1 with TRBJ2-2, with a tentative D call TRBD2 (5 bases). The length of the CDR3 is 15 residues. Germline V gene sequence: CDR1 MNHNS, CDR2 SASEGT. Trimming took 0 bases from V and 3 from J, leaving 8 bases between them. The CDR3 DNA is TGTGCCAGCAGTGAAGCACGAGGGTACACCGGGGAGCTGTTTTTT. It translates to CASSEARGYTGELFF.

This rearrangement joins TRBV18 to TRBJ1-6, with D possibly TRBD1 on 5 matching bases. The CDR3 sequence is 14 residues long. Germline values: CDR1 KGHSH, CDR2 LQKENI. V lost 3 bases and J 4 bases, leaving 7 bases between the germline ends. The CDR3 loop reads CASSPQGYNSPLHF. The DNA of the CDR3 is TGTGCCAGCTCACCTCAGGGATATAATTCACCCCTCCACTTT.

The chain recombines TRBV30 with TRBJ1-5; D is possibly TRBD1 (5 bases). Germline V gives CDR1 GTSNPN, CDR2 SVGIG (reference sequence). Trimming cost V 5 bases and J 3 bases, with 17 bases left between them. The CDR3 is 15 residues long. The DNA of the CDR3 is TGTGCCTGGTCCTCGGGAGGGACGGCCAATCAGCCCCAGCATTTT. This gives the protein CAWSSGGTANQPQHF.

The V gene is TRBV5-1, the J gene TRBJ1-2; D call uncertain. V was cut by 0 bases and J by 4 bases, with 16 bases left in between. This CDR3 has 16 residues. Germline V gives CDR1 SGHRS, CDR2 YFSETQ. The CDR3: CASSLDGRQIPYGYTF. The CDR3 bases are TGCGCCAGCAGCTTGGACGGCAGACAAATACCCTATGGCTACACCTTC. The whole variable domain, filled in from reference TRBV5-1 and TRBJ1-2, reads KAGVTQTPRYLIKTRGQQVTLSCSPISGHRSVSWYQQTPGQGLQFLFEYFSETQRNKGNFPGRFSGRQFSNSRSEMNVSTLELGDSALYLCASSLDGRQIPYGYTFGSGTRLTVV.

The chain employs TRBV27 and TRBJ1-3, with D uncertain. V dropped 7 bases and J dropped 0 bases, with 10 bases sitting between them. Germline CDR1 reads MNHEY; CDR2 reads SMNVEV (reference sequence). This CDR3 comprises 14 residues. The CDR3 nucleotides read TGTGCCAGCATGAGGATATTCTCTGGAAACACCATATATTTT. It codes for CASMRIFSGNTIYF.

This chain connects TRBV3-1 (or the pseudogene TRBV3-2) to TRBJ1-3; 8 nucleotides match TRBD1. This CDR3 is 16 amino acids long. With V trimmed by 7 bases and J by 0 bases, 8 bases remained unmatched. The V gene's germline CDR1 is LGHDT and CDR2 YNNKEL (reference sequence). DNA for the CDR3: TGTGCCAGCACTAGATTGGGACAGGTCTCTGGAAACACCATATATTTT. Amino acid sequence: CASTRLGQVSGNTIYF.

The rearrangement links TRBV2 to TRBJ1-1; maybe TRBD1 (6 bases). The CDR3 contains 14 residues. Germline CDR1 is SNHLY and CDR2 is FYNNEI. V was trimmed by 6 bases and J by 8 bases, leaving 19 bases between them. The CDR3 DNA sequence: TGTGCCAGCAGGCCACAACCTCAGGGGTCCGAAGCTTTCTTT. Its protein product is CASRPQPQGSEAFF.

The rearrangement uses TRBV6-5 and TRBJ1-2, with 7 bases matching TRBD1. V shed 3 bases and J 4 bases; nucleotides not matched to a gene: 8. Germline-derived CDR1 and CDR2 are MNHEY and SVGAGI. CDR3 size: 15 residues. CDR3 region: CASSYGTETIYGYTF. In DNA form, the CDR3 reads TGTGCCAGCAGTTATGGGACAGAAACTATCTATGGCTACACCTTC.

The chain couples TRBV27 to TRBJ1-5; D perhaps matches TRBD1 (5 bases). Germline V gene data show CDR1 as MNHEY and CDR2 as SMNVEV (reference sequence). This CDR3 contains 14 residues. Trimming removed 4 bases at V and 4 bases at J, with 11 bases between. The chain's CDR3 is CASSSLQGNQPQHF. Here the CDR3 DNA reads TGTGCCAGCAGTTCCCTCCAGGGTAATCAGCCCCAGCATTTT.

The J gene is TRBJ2-3, the V gene TRBV11-2, with D hard to call. CDR1 SGHAT and CDR2 FQNNGV come from the germline V gene. The CDR3 runs 16 residues. Deletions cut 0 bases from V and 0 bases from J, with 10 bases between. CDR3 bases: TGTGCCAGCAGCTTAGATCTAGGAACTAGCACAGATACGCAGTATTTT. Amino acids: CASSLDLGTSTDTQYF. Using reference TRBV11-2 and TRBJ2-3 for the parts outside the CDR3, the full variable domain is EAGVAQSPRYKIIEKRQSVAFWCNPISGHATLYWYQQILGQGPKLLIQFQNNGVVDDSQLPKDRFSAERLKGVDSTLKIQPAKLEDSAVYLCASSLDLGTSTDTQYFGPGTRLTVL.

The rearrangement joins TRBV5-1 to TRBJ1-1; 7 positions agree with TRBD1. This CDR3 has 15 amino acids. J was trimmed by 3 bases and V by 2 bases; bases with no gene match: 7. The V gene's germline CDR1 is SGHRS and CDR2 YFSETQ. CDR3 coding DNA: TGCGCCAGCAGCTTACAGGCAGGGGGGTACACTGAAGCTTTCTTT. It encodes CASSLQAGGYTEAFF.

The chain carries TRBV5-6 and TRBJ1-2; possible D gene TRBD1, 6 bases. Germline V gives CDR1 SGHDT, CDR2 YYEEEE. The CDR3 is 14 residues long. Trimming removed 2 bases at V and 8 bases at J, with 16 bases between. CDR3 protein: CASSLYTGPRGYTF. CDR3 nucleotide sequence: TGTGCCAGCAGCTTATATACAGGGCCTCGGGGCTACACCTTC.

The chain employs TRBV24-1 and TRBJ1-2; TRBD1 agrees at 12 bases. V dropped 4 bases and J dropped 8; count of bases not matched to a gene: 7. This CDR3 is built from 15 residues. Germline CDR1 and CDR2: KGHDR and SFDVKD. In DNA, the CDR3 is TGTGCCACCAGTGAGTCGGGACAGGGGGCGGTCGGCTACACCTTC. Translated: CATSESGQGAVGYTF.

The rearrangement links TRBV4-1 to TRBJ1-4; 12 nucleotides agree with TRBD1. The V gene end was trimmed by 0 bases and the J gene end by 6 bases; junction bases not matched to a gene: 5. The CDR3 length is 17 residues. Per germline, CDR1 MGHRA and CDR2 YSYEKL. The CDR3 loop is CASSQDGTGGFDEKLFF. The CDR3 DNA sequence: TGCGCCAGCAGCCAAGATGGGACAGGGGGCTTTGATGAAAAACTGTTTTTT.

The V gene is TRBV2, the J gene TRBJ1-4; 9 positions match TRBD1. The V segment lost 6 bases and the J segment 12 bases; nucleotides outside the gene matches: 17. The CDR3 is made up of 16 amino acids. Germline V gene sequence: CDR1 SNHLY, CDR2 FYNNEI. The CDR3 nucleotides read TGTGCCAGCAGAGTGGGGACAGGGTACGTGGAGGACGAACTGTTTTTT. Amino acids: CASRVGTGYVEDELFF.

V usage is TRBV19 and J usage is TRBJ1-5; 7 positions match TRBD1. The length of the CDR3 is 15 residues. With 3 bases clipped from V and 2 bases from J, the junction kept 4 bases outside the gene matches. In germline, CDR1 is LNHDA, CDR2 SQIVND (reference sequence). This CDR3 is CASSIVTGGNQPQHF. In nucleotides, the CDR3 is TGTGCCAGTAGTATCGTTACAGGGGGCAATCAGCCCCAGCATTTT.

CDR3 protein: CASSPGIYQETQYF. CDR3 DNA: TGTGCCAGCAGCCCCGGGATATATCAAGAGACCCAGTACTTC. The chain is built from TRBV5-8 and TRBJ2-5, with a tentative D call TRBD2 (5 bases). V lost 4 bases and J lost 2, with 12 bases in between. CDR1 is SGHTS, CDR2 YDEGEE, per germline. The CDR3 consists of 14 residues.

The CDR3 loop is CASSPTSERQFF. In DNA, the CDR3 is TGTGCCAGCAGCCCGACTAGCGAGAGACAGTTCTTC. The chain uses TRBV3-1 (or the pseudogene TRBV3-2) and TRBJ2-1, with TRBD2 matching over 8 bases. Trimming removed 4 bases from V and 13 bases from J; junction bases left unmatched: 6. The CDR3 sequence is 12 residues long. CDR1 LGHDT and CDR2 YNNKEL come from the germline V gene (reference sequence).

The CDR3 DNA is TGTGCCAGCAGGTCTTCCGATCGGGACACTGAAGCTTTCTTT. It translates to CASRSSDRDTEAFF. The V and J genes are TRBV11-2 and TRBJ1-1; D is unresolved. The CDR3 contains 14 residues. V lost 6 bases to trimming and J lost 3 bases, with 14 bases between them. Germline V gene lookup returns CDR1 SGHAT and CDR2 FQNNGV.